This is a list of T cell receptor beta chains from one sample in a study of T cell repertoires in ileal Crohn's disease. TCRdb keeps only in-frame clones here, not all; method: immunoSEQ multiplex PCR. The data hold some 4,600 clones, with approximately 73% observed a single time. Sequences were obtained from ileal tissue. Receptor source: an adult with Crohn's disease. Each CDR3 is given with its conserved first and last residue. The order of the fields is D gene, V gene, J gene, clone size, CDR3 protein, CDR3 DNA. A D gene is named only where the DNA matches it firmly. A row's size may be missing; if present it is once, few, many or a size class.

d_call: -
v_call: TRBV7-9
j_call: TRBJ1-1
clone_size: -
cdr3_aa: CASSFKGFLGVAFF
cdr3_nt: TGTGCCAGCAGCTTCAAGGGCTTTTTAGGGGTGGCTTTCTTT

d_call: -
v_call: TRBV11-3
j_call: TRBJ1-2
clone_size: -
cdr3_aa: CASSLSLRGADYGYTF
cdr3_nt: TGTGCCAGCAGCTTAAGTTTGCGGGGGGCTGACTATGGCTACACCTTC

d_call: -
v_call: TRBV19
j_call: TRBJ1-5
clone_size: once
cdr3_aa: CASRSRAVDQPQHF
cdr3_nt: TGTGCCAGTCGCTCGCGGGCGGTCGATCAGCCCCAGCATTTT

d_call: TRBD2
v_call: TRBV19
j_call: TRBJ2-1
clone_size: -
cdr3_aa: CASQREVPNEQFF
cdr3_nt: TGTGCCAGCCAGCGGGAGGTCCCCAATGAGCAGTTCTTC

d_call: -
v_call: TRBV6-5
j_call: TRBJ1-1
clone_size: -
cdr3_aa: CASSQGLRTTEAFF
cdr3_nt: TGTGCCAGCAGTCAGGGGTTACGAACCACTGAAGCTTTCTTT

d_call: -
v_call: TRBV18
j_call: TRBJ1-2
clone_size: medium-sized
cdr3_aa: CASSPDSNYGYTF
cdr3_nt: TGTGCCAGCTCACCCGACAGCAACTATGGCTACACCTTC

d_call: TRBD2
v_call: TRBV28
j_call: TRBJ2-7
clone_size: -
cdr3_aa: CASRLAGTSYEQYF
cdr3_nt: TGTGCCAGCAGACTAGCGGGGACCTCCTACGAGCAGTACTTC

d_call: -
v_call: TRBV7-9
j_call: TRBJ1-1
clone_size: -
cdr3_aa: CASSPEWGLEAFF
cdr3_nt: TGTGCCAGCAGCCCAGAATGGGGGCTTGAAGCTTTCTTT

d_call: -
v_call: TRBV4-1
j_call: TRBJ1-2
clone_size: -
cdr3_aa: CASSLQDNYGYTF
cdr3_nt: TGCGCCAGCAGCCTACAGGATAACTATGGCTACACCTTC

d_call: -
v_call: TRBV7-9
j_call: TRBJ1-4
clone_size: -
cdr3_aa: CASSFVQKNEKLFF
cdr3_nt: TGTGCCAGCAGCTTCGTACAGAAAAATGAAAAACTGTTTTTT

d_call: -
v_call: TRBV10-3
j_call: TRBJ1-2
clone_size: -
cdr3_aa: CAISSQGAIGYTF
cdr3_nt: TGTGCCATCAGCTCACAGGGAGCGATCGGCTACACCTTC

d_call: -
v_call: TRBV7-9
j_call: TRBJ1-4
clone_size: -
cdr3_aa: CASSSPTPTNEKLFF
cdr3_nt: TGTGCCAGCAGCTCCCCGACTCCAACTAATGAAAAACTGTTTTTT

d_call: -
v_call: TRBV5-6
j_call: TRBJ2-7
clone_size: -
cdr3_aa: CASTPGDYRGEQYF
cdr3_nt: TGTGCCAGCACCCCAGGGGACTACAGAGGCGAGCAGTACTTC

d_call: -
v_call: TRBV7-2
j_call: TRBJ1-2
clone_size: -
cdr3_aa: CASRTDFNYGYTF
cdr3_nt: TGTGCCAGCAGGACAGACTTTAACTATGGCTACACCTTC

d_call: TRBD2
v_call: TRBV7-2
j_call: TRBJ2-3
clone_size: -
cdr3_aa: CASSLGGAGGNTQYF
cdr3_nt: TGTGCCAGCAGCTTAGGAGGGGCGGGAGGGAATACGCAGTATTTT

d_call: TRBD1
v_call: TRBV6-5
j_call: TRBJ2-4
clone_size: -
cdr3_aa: CASSYSKGQKNIQYF
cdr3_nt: TGTGCCAGCAGTTACTCGAAGGGACAGAAAAACATTCAGTACTTC

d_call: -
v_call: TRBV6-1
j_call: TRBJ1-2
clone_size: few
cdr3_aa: CASRVTPNYGYTF
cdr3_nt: TGTGCCAGCAGAGTCACACCAAACTATGGCTACACCTTC

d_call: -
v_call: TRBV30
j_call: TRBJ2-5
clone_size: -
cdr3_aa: CATTVQETQYF
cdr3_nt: TGTGCAACGACAGTACAAGAGACCCAGTACTTC

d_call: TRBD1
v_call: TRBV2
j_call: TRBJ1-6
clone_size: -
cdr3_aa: CASRTGTGRSPLHF
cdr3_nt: TGTGCCAGCAGAACCGGGACAGGGCGATCACCCCTCCACTTT

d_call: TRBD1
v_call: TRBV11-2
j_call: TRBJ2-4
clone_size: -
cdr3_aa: CASSVDRGRSKNIQYF
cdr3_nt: TGTGCCAGCAGCGTGGACAGGGGGAGATCCAAAAACATTCAGTACTTC

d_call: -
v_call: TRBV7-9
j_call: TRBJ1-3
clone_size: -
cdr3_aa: CASSPDSLSSGNTIYF
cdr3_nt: TGTGCCAGCAGCCCCGACAGCCTCAGCTCTGGAAACACCATATATTTT

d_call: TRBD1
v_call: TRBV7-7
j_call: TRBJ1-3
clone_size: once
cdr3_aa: CASSPLTGAGNTIYF
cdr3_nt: TGTGCTAGCAGCCCGTTGACAGGGGCTGGAAACACCATATATTTT

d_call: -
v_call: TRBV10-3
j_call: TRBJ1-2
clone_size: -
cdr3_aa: CAISEQTETGYTF
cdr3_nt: TGTGCCATCAGTGAGCAGACAGAGACAGGCTACACCTTC

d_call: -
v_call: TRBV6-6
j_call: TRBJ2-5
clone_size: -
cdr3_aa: CASSQTDLEYF
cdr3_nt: TGTGCCAGCAGTCAAACAGATTTGGAGTACTTC

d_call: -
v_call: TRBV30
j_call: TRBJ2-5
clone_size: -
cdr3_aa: CACTDAGQETQYF
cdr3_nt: TGTGCCTGTACGGACGCGGGCCAAGAGACCCAGTACTTC

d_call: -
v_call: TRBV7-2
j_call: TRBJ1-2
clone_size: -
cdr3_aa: CASSRESGYGYTF
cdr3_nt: TGTGCCAGCAGCAGAGAATCAGGGTACGGCTACACCTTC

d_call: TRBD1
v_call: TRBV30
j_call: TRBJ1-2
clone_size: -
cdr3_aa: CAWSTPGTENYGYTF
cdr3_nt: TGTGCCTGGAGTACTCCCGGGACAGAAAACTATGGCTACACCTTC

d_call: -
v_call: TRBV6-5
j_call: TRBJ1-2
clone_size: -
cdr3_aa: CASNFRGSTNYGYTF
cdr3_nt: TGTGCCAGCAATTTTAGGGGTTCGACTAACTATGGCTACACCTTC

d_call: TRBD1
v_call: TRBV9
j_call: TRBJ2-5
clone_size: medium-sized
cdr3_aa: CASSPGQVPQYF
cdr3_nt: TGTGCCAGCAGCCCGGGACAGGTACCCCAGTACTTC

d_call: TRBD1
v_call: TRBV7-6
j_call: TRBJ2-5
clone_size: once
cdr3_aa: CASSFFLTGGAETQYF
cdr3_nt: TGTGCCAGCAGCTTTTTCTTGACAGGGGGTGCGGAGACCCAGTACTTC

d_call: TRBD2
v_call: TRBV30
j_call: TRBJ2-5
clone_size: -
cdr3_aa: CAWSVRERGHAAETQYF
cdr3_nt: TGTGCCTGGAGTGTACGTGAGCGGGGGCATGCCGCGGAGACCCAGTACTTC